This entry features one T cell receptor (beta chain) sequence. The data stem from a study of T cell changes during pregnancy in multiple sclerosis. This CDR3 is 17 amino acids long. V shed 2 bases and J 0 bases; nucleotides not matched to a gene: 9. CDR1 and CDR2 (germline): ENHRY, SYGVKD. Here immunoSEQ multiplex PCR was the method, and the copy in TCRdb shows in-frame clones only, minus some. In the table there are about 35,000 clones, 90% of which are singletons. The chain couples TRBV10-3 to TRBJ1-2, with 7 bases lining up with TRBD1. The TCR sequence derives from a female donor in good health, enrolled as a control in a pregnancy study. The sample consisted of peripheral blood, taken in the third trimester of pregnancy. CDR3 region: CAISEDRAPAANYGYTF. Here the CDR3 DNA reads TGTGCCATCAGTGAGGACAGGGCGCCAGCAGCTAACTATGGCTACACCTTC.